The TCR beta chain described here comes from a study of blood T cell repertoires in COVID-19. Germline assignment: CDR1 SGHNT and CDR2 YYREEE (reference sequence). The CDR3 has 15 residues. V lost 0 bases and J lost 4; bases outside the gene matches: 1. TCRdb's copy holds only in-frame clones and misses some; the assay was immunoSEQ multiplex PCR. The sample has about 250,000 clones, approximately 80% seen once; the top ten hold 4% to 6%. Sequences were obtained from peripheral blood. The J gene is TRBJ2-1, the V gene TRBV5-4, with TRBD2 matching over 10 bases. This clonotype was sampled from a woman aged 80 or older with active or convalescent COVID-19. In nucleotides, the CDR3 is TGTGCCAGCAGCTTGGGAGCGGGGGGGTACAATGAGCAGTTCTTC. This sequence encodes CASSLGAGGYNEQFF.